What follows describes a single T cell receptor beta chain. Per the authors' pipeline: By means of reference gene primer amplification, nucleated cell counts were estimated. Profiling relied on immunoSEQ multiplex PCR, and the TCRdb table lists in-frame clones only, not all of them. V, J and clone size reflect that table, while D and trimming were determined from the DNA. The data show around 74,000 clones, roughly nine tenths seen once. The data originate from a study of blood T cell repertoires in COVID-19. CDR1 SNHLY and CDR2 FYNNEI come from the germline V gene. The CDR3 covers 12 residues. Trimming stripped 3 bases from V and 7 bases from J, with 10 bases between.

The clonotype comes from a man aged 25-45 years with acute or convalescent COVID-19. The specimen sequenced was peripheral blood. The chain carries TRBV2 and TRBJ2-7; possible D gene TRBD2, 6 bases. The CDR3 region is CASSEAGREQYF. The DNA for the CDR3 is TGTGCCAGCAGTGAGGCGGGGCGGGAGCAGTACTTC.